This T cell receptor beta chain was found in a study of somatic mutations in cytotoxic T cells in rheumatoid arthritis. Libraries were prepared by immunoSEQ multiplex PCR; TCRdb keeps only in-frame clonotypes and omits some of them. Here the sample spans approximately 21,000 clones, 80% to 90% being singletons. This CDR3 comprises 15 residues. Trimming left V 6 bases short and J 5 bases short, with 19 bases between. Germline V gene sequence: CDR1 SGHTA, CDR2 FQGNSA. This clone has just one count. Sequenced material: CD8+ T cells sorted from blood. V and J are TRBV7-2 and TRBJ1-1; D perhaps matches TRBD1 (6 bases). The receptor comes from an adult with rheumatoid arthritis. CDR3 sequence: CASRPFPGAGTEAFF. In DNA, the CDR3 is TGTGCCAGCAGGCCGTTCCCGGGGGCGGGGACTGAAGCTTTCTTT. The full variable domain, completed using reference TRBV7-2 and TRBJ1-1, is GAGVSQSPSNKVTEKGKDVELRCDPISGHTALYWYRQSLGQGLEFLIYFQGNSAPDKSGLPSDRFSAERTGGSVSTLTIQRTQQEDSAVYLCASRPFPGAGTEAFFGQGTRLTVV.